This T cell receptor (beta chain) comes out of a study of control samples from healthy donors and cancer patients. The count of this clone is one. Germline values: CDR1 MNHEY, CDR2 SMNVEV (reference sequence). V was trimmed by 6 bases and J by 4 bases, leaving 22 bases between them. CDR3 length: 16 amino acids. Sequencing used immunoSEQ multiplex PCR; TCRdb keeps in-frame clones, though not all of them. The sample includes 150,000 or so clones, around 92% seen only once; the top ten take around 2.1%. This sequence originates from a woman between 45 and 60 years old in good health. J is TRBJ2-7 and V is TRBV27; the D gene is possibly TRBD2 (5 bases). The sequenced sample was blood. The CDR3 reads CASSPQFRGSSYEQYF. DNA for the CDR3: TGTGCCAGCAGCCCTCAGTTTAGAGGGAGTTCTTACGAGCAGTACTTC.